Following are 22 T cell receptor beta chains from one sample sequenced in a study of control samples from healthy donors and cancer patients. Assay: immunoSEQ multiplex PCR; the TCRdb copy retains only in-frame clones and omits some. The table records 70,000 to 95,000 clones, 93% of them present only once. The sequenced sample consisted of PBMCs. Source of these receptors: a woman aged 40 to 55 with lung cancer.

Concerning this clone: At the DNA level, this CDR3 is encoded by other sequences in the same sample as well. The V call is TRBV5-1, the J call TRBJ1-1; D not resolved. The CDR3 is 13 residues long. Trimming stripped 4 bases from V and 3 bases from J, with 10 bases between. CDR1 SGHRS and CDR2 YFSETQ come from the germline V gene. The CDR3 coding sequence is TGCGCCAGCAGCCTTGGACGGGACACTGAAGCTTTCTTT. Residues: CASSLGRDTEAFF.

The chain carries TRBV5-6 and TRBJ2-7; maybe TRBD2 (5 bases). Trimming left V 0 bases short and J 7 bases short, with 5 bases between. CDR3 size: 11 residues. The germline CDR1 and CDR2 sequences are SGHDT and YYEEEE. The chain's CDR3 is CASSLGGEQYF. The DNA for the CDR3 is TGTGCCAGCAGCTTGGGCGGGGAGCAGTACTTC.

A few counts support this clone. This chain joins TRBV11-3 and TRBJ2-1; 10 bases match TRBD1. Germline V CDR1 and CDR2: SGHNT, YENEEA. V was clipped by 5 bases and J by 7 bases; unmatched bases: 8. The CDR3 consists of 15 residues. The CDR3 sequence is CASSAPGTGVNEQFF. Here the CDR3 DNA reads TGTGCCAGCAGCGCTCCCGGGACAGGGGTAAATGAGCAGTTCTTC.

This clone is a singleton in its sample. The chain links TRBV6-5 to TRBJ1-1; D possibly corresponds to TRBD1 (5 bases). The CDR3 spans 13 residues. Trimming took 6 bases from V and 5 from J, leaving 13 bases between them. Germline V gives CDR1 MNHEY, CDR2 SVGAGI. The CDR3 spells CASRRAPGTEAFF. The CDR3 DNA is TGTGCCAGCAGACGGGCCCCAGGGACTGAAGCTTTCTTT.

CDR3 nucleotides: TGTGCCAGCACCACACACGGACCTGAAGCTTTCTTT. Its protein is CASTTHGPEAFF. The chain carries TRBV6-1 and TRBJ1-1, with D hard to call. The CDR3 is 12 amino acids. The germline V gene encodes CDR1 MNHNS and CDR2 SASEGT. The germline V and J ends were trimmed by 7 bases and 6 bases, with 12 bases remaining between them.

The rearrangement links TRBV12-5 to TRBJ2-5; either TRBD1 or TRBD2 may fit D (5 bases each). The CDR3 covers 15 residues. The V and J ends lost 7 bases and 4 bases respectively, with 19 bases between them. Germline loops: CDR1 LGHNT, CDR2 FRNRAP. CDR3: CASAPNGAEGETQYF. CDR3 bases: TGTGCTAGTGCCCCCAACGGGGCCGAAGGAGAGACCCAGTACTTC.

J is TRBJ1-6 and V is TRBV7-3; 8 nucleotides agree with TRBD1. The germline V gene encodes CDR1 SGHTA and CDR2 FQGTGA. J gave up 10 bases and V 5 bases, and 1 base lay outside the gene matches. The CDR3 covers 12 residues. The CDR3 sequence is CASSTGGSPLHF. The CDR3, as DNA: TGTGCCAGCAGCACAGGGGGGTCACCCCTCCACTTT. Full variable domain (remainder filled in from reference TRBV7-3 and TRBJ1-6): GAGVSQTPSNKVTEKGKYVELRCDPISGHTALYWYRQSLGQGPEFLIYFQGTGAADDSGLPNDRFFAVRPEGSVSTLKIQRTERGDSAVYLCASSTGGSPLHFGNGTRLTVT.

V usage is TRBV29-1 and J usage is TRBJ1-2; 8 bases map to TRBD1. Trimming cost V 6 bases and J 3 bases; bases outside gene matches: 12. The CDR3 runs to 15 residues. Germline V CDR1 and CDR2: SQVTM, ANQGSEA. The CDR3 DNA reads TGCAGCGTATCCAGGGGGGGACAGGACTACTATGGCTACACCTTC. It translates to CSVSRGGQDYYGYTF.

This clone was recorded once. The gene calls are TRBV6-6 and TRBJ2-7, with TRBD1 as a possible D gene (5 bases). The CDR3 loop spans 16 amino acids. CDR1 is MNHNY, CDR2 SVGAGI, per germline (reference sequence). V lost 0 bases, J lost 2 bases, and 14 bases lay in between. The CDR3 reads CASSYSMEDSAYEQYF. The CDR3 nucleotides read TGTGCCAGCAGTTACTCGATGGAAGACAGCGCCTACGAGCAGTACTTC.

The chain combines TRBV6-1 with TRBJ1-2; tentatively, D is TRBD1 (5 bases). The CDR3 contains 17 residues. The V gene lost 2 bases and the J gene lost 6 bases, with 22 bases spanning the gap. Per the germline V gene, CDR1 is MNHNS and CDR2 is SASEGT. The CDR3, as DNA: TGTGCCAGCAGTGAATCAGGGAGCACCGGAACCTTTGATGGCTACACCTTC. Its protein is CASSESGSTGTFDGYTF.

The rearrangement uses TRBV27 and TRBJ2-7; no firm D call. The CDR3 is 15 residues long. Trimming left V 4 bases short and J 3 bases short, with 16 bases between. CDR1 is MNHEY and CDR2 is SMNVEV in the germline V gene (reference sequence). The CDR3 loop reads CASSSFGVGDYEQYF. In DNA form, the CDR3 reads TGTGCCAGCAGTTCTTTTGGGGTGGGCGACTACGAGCAGTACTTC.

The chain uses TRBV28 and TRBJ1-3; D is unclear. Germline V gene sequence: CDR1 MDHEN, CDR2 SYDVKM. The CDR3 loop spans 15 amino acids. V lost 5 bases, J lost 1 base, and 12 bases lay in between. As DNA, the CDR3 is TGTGCCAGCAGTCCTCAACCGATGTCTGGAAACACCATATATTTT. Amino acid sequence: CASSPQPMSGNTIYF.

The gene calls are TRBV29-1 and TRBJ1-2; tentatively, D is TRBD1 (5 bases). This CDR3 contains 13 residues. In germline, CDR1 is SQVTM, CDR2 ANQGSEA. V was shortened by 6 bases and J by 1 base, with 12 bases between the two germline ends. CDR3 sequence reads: CSVRDPNNYGYTF. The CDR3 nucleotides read TGCAGCGTGCGGGACCCGAATAACTATGGCTACACCTTC.

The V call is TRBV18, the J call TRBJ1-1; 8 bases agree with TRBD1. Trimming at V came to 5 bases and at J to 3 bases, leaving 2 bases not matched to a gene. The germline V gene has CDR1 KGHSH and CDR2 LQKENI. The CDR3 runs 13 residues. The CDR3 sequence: CASSSDRDTEAFF. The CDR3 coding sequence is TGTGCCAGCTCATCGGACAGGGACACTGAAGCTTTCTTT.

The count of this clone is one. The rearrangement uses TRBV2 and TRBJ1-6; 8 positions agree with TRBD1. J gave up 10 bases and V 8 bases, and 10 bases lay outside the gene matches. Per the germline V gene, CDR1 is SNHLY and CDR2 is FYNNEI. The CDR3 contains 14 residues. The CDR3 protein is CASRARTGFSPLHF. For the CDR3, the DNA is TGTGCCAGCCGAGCCAGGACAGGGTTCTCACCCCTCCACTTT.

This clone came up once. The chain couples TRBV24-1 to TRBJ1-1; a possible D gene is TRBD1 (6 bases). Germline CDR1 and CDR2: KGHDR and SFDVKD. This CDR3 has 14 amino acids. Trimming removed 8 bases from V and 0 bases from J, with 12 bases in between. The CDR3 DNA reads TGTGCCACCACCGAAACAGGGATGAACACTGAAGCTTTCTTT. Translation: CATTETGMNTEAFF.

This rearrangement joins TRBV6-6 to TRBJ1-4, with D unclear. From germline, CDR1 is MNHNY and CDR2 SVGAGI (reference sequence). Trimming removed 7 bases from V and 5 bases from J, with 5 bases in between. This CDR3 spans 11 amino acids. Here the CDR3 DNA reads TGTGCCAGCATGGGGAATGAAAAACTGTTTTTT. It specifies CASMGNEKLFF.

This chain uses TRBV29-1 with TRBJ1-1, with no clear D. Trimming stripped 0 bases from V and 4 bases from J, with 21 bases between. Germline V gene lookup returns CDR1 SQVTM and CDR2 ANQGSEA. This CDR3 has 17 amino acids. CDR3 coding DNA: TGCAGCGTTGAAGATTTTTTTTCCCTAGGCGGCTTCACTGAAGCTTTCTTT. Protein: CSVEDFFSLGGFTEAFF.

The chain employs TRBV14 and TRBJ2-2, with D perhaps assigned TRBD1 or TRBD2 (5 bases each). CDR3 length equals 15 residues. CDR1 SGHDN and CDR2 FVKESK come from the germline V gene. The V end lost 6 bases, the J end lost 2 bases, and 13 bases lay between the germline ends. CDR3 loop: CASSPGSPNTGELFF. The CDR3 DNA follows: TGTGCCAGCAGTCCAGGGAGCCCCAACACCGGGGAGCTGTTTTTT.

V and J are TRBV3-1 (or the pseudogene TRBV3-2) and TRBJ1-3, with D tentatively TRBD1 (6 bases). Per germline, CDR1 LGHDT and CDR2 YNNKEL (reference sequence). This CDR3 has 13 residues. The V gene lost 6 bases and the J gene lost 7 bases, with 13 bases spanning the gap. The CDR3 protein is CASRTGVANTIYF. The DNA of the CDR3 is TGTGCCAGCAGGACAGGAGTTGCGAACACCATATATTTT.

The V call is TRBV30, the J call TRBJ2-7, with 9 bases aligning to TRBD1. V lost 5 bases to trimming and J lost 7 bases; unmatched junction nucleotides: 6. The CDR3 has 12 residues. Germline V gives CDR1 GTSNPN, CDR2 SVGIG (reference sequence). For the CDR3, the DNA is TGTGCCTGGGGACAGGGGACCCGGGAGCAGTACTTC. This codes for CAWGQGTREQYF.

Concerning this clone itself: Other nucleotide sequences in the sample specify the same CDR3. The CDR3 protein is CASSQEDSFYEQYF. CDR3 nucleotides: TGCGCCAGCAGTCAGGAGGACAGCTTCTACGAGCAGTACTTC. The rearrangement joins TRBV4-1 to TRBJ2-7; maybe TRBD1 (6 bases). The CDR3 runs to 14 residues. Germline CDR1 MGHRA, CDR2 YSYEKL. V shed 6 bases and J shed 3 bases, with 15 bases lying between them.